The source of this TCR beta chain is a study of cytomegalovirus exposure and HLA in healthy donors. The PCR had 60 Vbeta and 13 Jbeta primers. Using immunoSEQ multiplex PCR, the repertoire was profiled, and TCRdb retains in-frame clones only, with some absent. Of 150,000 to 200,000 clones listed, about 88% were seen once; the top ten hold approximately 2.5%. For this clone: The antigen is not known.

Study observations and caveats: Versus the approximately 700-donor mean, an Asian-associated ancestry cluster reportedly showed fewer N-insertions in a later analysis. The productive fraction for most TCR beta V segments was about 87% or about 30% in an earlier analysis. Common viral pathogens (according to a later analysis) appeared linked to several of the most significant clusters.

Germline V CDR1 and CDR2: MNHEY, SMNVEV (reference sequence). This CDR3 is 13 amino acids long. Trimming cost V 5 bases and J 2 bases, with 7 bases left between them. The sequencing sample was made of PBMCs. The chain couples TRBV27 to TRBJ1-5; D gene unclear. The TCR originated in a man aged 25-45 years in good health and CMV-seropositive. The DNA of the CDR3 is TGTGCCAGCAGTCCCTCTCGCAATCAGCCCCAGCATTTT. Protein: CASSPSRNQPQHF.